This T cell receptor beta chain was observed in a study of patients and donors after allogeneic stem cell transplantation. V was clipped by 4 bases and J by 7 bases; unmatched bases: 6. Looked up from germline, CDR1 is LGHNA and CDR2 is YSLEER. This CDR3 comprises 15 residues. TCRdb re-called the RT-PCR reads with MiXCR, one entry per CDR3 protein. The sample includes approximately 200,000 distinct CDR3 sequences, 41% of them seen just once. This TCR came from a human donor who was either an allogeneic HSCT recipient or a stem cell or donor lymphocyte infusion donor (not recorded which). It is not recorded whose cells these are; they may come from a transplant donor. Sequencing was carried out using blood, either unsorted or a sorted T cell fraction (not recorded which). The chain has TRBV4-3 and TRBJ2-1, with 11 bases aligning to TRBD1. This CDR3 reads CASSLWTGGGNEQFF. The CDR3 DNA sequence: TGCGCCAGCAGCCTATGGACAGGGGGCGGGAATGAGCAGTTCTTC.